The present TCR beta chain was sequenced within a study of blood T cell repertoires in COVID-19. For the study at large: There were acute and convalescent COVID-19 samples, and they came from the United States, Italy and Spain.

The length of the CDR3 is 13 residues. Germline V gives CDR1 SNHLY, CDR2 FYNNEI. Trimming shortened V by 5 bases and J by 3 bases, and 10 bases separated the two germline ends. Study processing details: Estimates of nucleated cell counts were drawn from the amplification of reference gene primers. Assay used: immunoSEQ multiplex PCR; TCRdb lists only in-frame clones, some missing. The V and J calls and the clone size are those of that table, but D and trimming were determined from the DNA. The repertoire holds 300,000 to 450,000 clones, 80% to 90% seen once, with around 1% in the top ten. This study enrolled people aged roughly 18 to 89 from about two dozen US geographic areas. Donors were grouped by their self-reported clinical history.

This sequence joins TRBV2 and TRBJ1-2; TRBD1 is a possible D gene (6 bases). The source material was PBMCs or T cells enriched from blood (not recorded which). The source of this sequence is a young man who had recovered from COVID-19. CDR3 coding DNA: TGTGCCAGCAGTCAGGGGAGCGACTATGGCTACACCTTC. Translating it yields CASSQGSDYGYTF.